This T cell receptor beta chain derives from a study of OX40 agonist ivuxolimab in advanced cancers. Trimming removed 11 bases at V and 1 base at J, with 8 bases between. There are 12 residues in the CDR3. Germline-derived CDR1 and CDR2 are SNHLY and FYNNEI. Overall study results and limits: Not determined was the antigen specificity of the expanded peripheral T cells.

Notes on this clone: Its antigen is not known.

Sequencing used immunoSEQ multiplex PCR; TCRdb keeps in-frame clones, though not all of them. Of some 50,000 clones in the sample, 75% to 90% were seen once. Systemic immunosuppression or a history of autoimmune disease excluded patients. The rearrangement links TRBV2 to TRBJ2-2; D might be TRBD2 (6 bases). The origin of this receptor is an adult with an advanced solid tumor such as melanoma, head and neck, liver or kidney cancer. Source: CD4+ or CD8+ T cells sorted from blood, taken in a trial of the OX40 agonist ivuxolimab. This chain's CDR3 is CAGGWNTGELFF. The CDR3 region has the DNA TGTGCCGGGGGGTGGAACACCGGGGAGCTGTTTTTT.